These 15 T cell receptor beta chains were all obtained from the same sample, sequenced in a study of blood T cell repertoires in COVID-19. Method: immunoSEQ multiplex PCR; TCRdb's copy keeps in-frame clones and lacks some. The sample consists of around 100,000 clones, around 87% of them appearing once. Sequenced input: peripheral blood. The receptors shown here come from a human donor in a cohort sampled during active COVID-19.

The genes are TRBV5-4 and TRBJ2-7; 8 bases are a match to TRBD1. With 1 base clipped from V and 2 bases from J, the junction kept 2 bases outside the gene matches. The CDR3 length is 14 residues. Per the germline V gene, CDR1 is SGHNT and CDR2 is YYREEE (reference sequence). The CDR3 here is CASSLNRGTYEQYF. CDR3 sequence (DNA): TGTGCCAGCAGCTTGAACAGGGGGACCTACGAGCAGTACTTC.

This clone was seen a handful of times. The chain combines TRBV6-6 with TRBJ2-7; 7 positions agree with TRBD1. Germline trimming cut 5 bases from V and 5 bases from J; bases unmatched to any gene: 6. This CDR3 contains 13 residues. The germline V gene has CDR1 MNHNY and CDR2 SVGAGI (reference sequence). The CDR3, as DNA: TGTGCCAGCAGTCAGACAGGGCCCGACGAGCAGTACTTC. Residues: CASSQTGPDEQYF.

This sequence joins TRBV9 and TRBJ1-2; 8 nucleotides match TRBD1. CDR3 size: 16 residues. Germline V gene data show CDR1 as SGDLS and CDR2 as YYNGEE. The J segment lost 7 bases and the V segment lost 4 bases, leaving 15 bases of the junction unmatched. The CDR3 spells CASSSPLGQGFGGYTF. Written as DNA, the CDR3 is TGTGCCAGCAGCTCACCTTTAGGACAGGGCTTCGGTGGCTACACCTTC.

The V gene is TRBV12-3 or TRBV12-4, the J gene TRBJ1-1, with D possibly being TRBD1 (5 bases). Trimming cost V 3 bases and J 0 bases, with 5 bases left between them. The CDR3 covers 13 residues. The CDR3 DNA reads TGTGCCAGCAGTTTGGACATGAACACTGAAGCTTTCTTT. The encoded protein is CASSLDMNTEAFF.

In its sample, this clone was seen once. This sequence joins TRBV5-4 and TRBJ2-2, with 7 bases that match TRBD2. V gave up 0 bases and J gave up 7 bases; unmatched junction bases: 6. This CDR3 has 15 amino acids. Germline CDR1 reads SGHNT; CDR2 reads YYREEE (reference sequence). For the CDR3, the DNA is TGTGCCAGCAGCTTGGGGACTAGTAAGGTCGGGGAGCTGTTTTTT. This sequence encodes CASSLGTSKVGELFF.

The chain joins TRBV7-3 to TRBJ2-3; perhaps TRBD2 as D (5 bases). From germline, CDR1 is SGHTA and CDR2 FQGTGA. The ends were cut back, 2 bases at V and 0 bases at J, with 12 bases in the middle. The CDR3 runs to 16 residues. CDR3 residues: CASSLWSGSSTDTQYF. CDR3 in DNA: TGTGCCAGCAGCTTATGGTCGGGGTCTAGCACAGATACGCAGTATTTT.

The chain joins TRBV2 to TRBJ2-5; D uncertain. Germline lookup yields CDR1 SNHLY and CDR2 FYNNEI. Trimming stripped 5 bases from V and 3 bases from J, with 7 bases between. The CDR3 sequence is 12 residues long. CDR3 nucleotides: TGTGCCAGCAGTTGGCGGAAAGAGACCCAGTACTTC. Translation: CASSWRKETQYF.

The J gene is TRBJ2-7, the V gene TRBV27; 9 bases line up with TRBD1. J gave up 9 bases and V 5 bases, and 11 bases lay outside the gene matches. CDR1 and CDR2 from the germline V gene are MNHEY and SMNVEV (reference sequence). The CDR3 is 14 amino acids. CDR3 residues: CASSRGQGNRRQYF. CDR3 bases: TGTGCCAGCAGTAGGGGACAGGGAAATAGGCGGCAGTACTTC.

The DNA of the CDR3 is TGTGCCAGCAGGGATCCCGATCCGGGACAGCGGGGAAACACCATATATTTT. This codes for CASRDPDPGQRGNTIYF. The V and J genes are TRBV2 and TRBJ1-3; the match to TRBD1 covers 7 bases. V lost 6 bases to trimming and J lost 4 bases; unmatched junction nucleotides: 15. Looked up from germline, CDR1 is SNHLY and CDR2 is FYNNEI. The CDR3 has 17 amino acids.

The chain couples TRBV10-3 to TRBJ2-6, with D perhaps matching TRBD1 (5 bases). The CDR3 loop spans 13 amino acids. V was shortened by 10 bases and J by 4 bases, with 11 bases between the two germline ends. CDR1 is ENHRY and CDR2 is SYGVKD in the germline V gene. The DNA for the CDR3 is TGTGCCACCAGGGCCCTCGGGGCCAACGTCCTGACTTTC. This gives the protein CATRALGANVLTF.

The rearrangement joins TRBV6-6 to TRBJ2-7, with 12 bases identical to TRBD2. V was clipped by 0 bases and J by 1 base; unmatched bases: 1. CDR3 length equals 16 residues. The germline CDR1 and CDR2 sequences are MNHNY and SVGAGI (reference sequence). The CDR3 DNA is TGTGCCAGCAGTTACTCGACTAGCGGGGGTTCCTACGAGCAGTACTTC. It codes for CASSYSTSGGSYEQYF.

The chain couples TRBV2 to TRBJ1-4; 7 bases align to TRBD1. From germline, CDR1 is SNHLY and CDR2 FYNNEI. The ends lost 6 bases at V and 8 bases at J; junction bases unmatched: 9. This CDR3 has 14 residues. The CDR3 protein is CASSLDRVGEKLFF. CDR3 sequence (DNA): TGTGCCAGCAGCCTCGACAGGGTAGGAGAAAAACTGTTTTTT.

The V gene is TRBV10-1, the J gene TRBJ2-7, with TRBD1 identical over 7 bases. Trimming removed 2 bases from V and 4 bases from J; junction bases left unmatched: 17. The CDR3 spans 18 residues. Germline V gene data show CDR1 as WNHNN and CDR2 as SYGVQD (reference sequence). CDR3 in amino acids: CASSENPERQGFLYEQYF. The CDR3 nucleotides read TGCGCCAGCAGTGAGAATCCAGAGAGACAGGGTTTTTTGTACGAGCAGTACTTC.

This chain uses TRBV19 with TRBJ1-2; D ambiguous. The germline V gene encodes CDR1 LNHDA and CDR2 SQIVND (reference sequence). This CDR3 contains 15 residues. V was shortened by 2 bases and J by 4 bases, with 14 bases between the two germline ends. As DNA, the CDR3 is TGTGCCAGTAGTATACGGTCAGACATGGGCTATGGCTACACCTTC. The encoded protein is CASSIRSDMGYGYTF. Full variable domain (outside the CDR3, taken from reference TRBV19 and TRBJ1-2): DGGITQSPKYLFRKEGQNVTLSCEQNLNHDAMYWYRQDPGQGLRLIYYSQIVNDFQKGDIAEGYSVSREKKESFPLTVTSAQKNPTAFYLCASSIRSDMGYGYTFGSGTRLTVV.

The J gene is TRBJ1-2, the V gene TRBV7-3; perhaps TRBD1 as D (6 bases). Germline values: CDR1 SGHTA, CDR2 FQGTGA. This CDR3 region has 14 residues. V was trimmed by 4 bases and J by 6 bases, leaving 15 bases between them. As DNA, the CDR3 is TGTGCCAGCAGCTCCTCGAGCGGGGGGCATGGCTACACCTTC. Residues: CASSSSSGGHGYTF. Filled out from reference TRBV7-3 and TRBJ1-2, the complete variable domain reads GAGVSQTPSNKVTEKGKYVELRCDPISGHTALYWYRQSLGQGPEFLIYFQGTGAADDSGLPNDRFFAVRPEGSVSTLKIQRTERGDSAVYLCASSSSSGGHGYTFGSGTRLTVV.